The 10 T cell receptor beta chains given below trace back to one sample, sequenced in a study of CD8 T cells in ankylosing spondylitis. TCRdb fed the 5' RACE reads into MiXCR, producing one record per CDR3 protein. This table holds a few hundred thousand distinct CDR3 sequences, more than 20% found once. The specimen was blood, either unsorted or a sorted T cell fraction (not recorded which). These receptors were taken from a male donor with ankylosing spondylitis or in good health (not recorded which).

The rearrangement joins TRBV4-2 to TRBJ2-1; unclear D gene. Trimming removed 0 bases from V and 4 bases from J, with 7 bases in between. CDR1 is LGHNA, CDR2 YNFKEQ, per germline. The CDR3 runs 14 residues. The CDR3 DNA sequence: TGTGCCAGCAGCCAAGATAGGCAGTACAATGAGCAGTTCTTC. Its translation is CASSQDRQYNEQFF.

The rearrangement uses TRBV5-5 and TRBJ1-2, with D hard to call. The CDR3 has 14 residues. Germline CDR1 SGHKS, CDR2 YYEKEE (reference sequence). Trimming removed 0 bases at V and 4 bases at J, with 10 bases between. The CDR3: CASSLVSSSYGYTF. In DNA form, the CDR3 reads TGTGCCAGCAGCTTGGTGAGTTCGTCCTATGGCTACACCTTC.

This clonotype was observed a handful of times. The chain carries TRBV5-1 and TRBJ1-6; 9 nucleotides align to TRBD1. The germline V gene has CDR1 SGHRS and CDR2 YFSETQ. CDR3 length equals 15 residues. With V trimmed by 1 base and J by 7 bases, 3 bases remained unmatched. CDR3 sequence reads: CASSLPGTGNSPLHF. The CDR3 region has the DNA TGCGCCAGCAGCTTGCCCGGGACAGGGAATTCACCCCTCCACTTT.

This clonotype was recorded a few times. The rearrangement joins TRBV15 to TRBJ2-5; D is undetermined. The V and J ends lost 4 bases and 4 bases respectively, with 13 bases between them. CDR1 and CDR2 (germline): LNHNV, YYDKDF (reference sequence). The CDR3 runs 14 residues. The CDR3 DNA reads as TGTGCCACCAGCACCTTCCGGCGATCAGAGACCCAGTACTTC. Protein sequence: CATSTFRRSETQYF.

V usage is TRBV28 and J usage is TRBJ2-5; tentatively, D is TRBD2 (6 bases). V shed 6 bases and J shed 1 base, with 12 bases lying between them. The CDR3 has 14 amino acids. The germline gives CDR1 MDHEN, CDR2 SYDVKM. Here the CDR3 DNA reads TGTGCCAGCAGCCCGGACTACCCCCAAGAGACCCAGTACTTC. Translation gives CASSPDYPQETQYF.

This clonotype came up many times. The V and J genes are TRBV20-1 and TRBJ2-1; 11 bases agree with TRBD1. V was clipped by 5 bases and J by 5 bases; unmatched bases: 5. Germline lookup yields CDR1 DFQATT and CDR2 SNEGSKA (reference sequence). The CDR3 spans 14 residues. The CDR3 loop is CSASRDRGNNEQFF. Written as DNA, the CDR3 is TGCAGTGCTTCCCGGGACAGGGGGAACAATGAGCAGTTCTTC.

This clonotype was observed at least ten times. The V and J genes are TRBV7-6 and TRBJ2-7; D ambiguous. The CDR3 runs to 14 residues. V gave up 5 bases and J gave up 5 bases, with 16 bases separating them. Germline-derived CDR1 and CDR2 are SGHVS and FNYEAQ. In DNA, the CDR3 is TGTGCCAGCAGCCCCCTTAAGGGCTACCACGAGCAGTACTTC. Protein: CASSPLKGYHEQYF.

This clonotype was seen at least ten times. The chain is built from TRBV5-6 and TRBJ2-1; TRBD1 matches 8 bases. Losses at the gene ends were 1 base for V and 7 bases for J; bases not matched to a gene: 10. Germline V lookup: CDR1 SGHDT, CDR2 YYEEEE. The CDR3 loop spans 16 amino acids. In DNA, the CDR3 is TGTGCCAGCAGCTTGCGGCAGCAGGGGGCGATGAATGAGCAGTTCTTC. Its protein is CASSLRQQGAMNEQFF.

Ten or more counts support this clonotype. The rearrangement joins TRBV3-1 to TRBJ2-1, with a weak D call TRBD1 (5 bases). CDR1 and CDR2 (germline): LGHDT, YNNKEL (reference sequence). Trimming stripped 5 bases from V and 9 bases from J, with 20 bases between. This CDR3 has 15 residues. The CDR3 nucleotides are TGTGCCAGCAGCATAGCTGGTCTCCAGGGCGGTGAGCAGTTCTTC. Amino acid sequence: CASSIAGLQGGEQFF.

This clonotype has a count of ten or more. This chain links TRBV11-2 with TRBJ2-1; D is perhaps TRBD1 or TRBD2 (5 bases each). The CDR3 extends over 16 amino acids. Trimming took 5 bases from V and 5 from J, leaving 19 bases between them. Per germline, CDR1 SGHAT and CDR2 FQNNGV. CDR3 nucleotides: TGTGCCAGCAGCCCAGCCTTCGGGACCAAACACAATGAGCAGTTCTTC. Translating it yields CASSPAFGTKHNEQFF. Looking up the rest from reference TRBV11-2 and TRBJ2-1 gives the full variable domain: EAGVAQSPRYKIIEKRQSVAFWCNPISGHATLYWYQQILGQGPKLLIQFQNNGVVDDSQLPKDRFSAERLKGVDSTLKIQPAKLEDSAVYLCASSPAFGTKHNEQFFGPGTRLTVL.